Following are 7 T cell receptor beta chains from one sample sequenced in a study of T cell responses to AZD1222 COVID-19 vaccine. Clones were sequenced by immunoSEQ multiplex PCR, and TCRdb holds only the in-frame ones, with some missing. The table has over 150,000 clones, roughly nine tenths seen once. The sequences come from peripheral blood, collected on day 0 of MenACWY control vaccination. The receptors were gathered from an adult in good health.

This clone was seen a few times. The chain has TRBV2 and TRBJ1-1; 8 bases fit TRBD1. This CDR3 comprises 13 residues. CDR1 and CDR2 from the germline V gene are SNHLY and FYNNEI. The CDR3 sequence: CASEEQGDTEAFF. CDR3 coding DNA: TGTGCGTCTGAAGAACAGGGGGACACTGAAGCTTTCTTT.

The chain has TRBV28 and TRBJ2-5; no definite D call. Looked up from germline, CDR1 is MDHEN and CDR2 is SYDVKM. The CDR3 loop spans 18 amino acids. V was pared by 5 bases and J by 5 bases, with 27 bases between. The CDR3 nucleotides read TGTGCCAGCAGTCCTGTAACGCTGATAACGAGACCCTGGGAGACCCAGTACTTC. The encoded protein is CASSPVTLITRPWETQYF.

This clone was seen a single time. The CDR3 sequence is CAWRDRESYNSPLHF. The CDR3 DNA follows: TGTGCCTGGAGGGACAGGGAGTCCTATAATTCACCCCTCCACTTT. The gene calls are TRBV30 and TRBJ1-6, with 8 bases that match TRBD1. With 3 bases clipped from V and 1 base from J, the junction kept 2 bases outside the gene matches. CDR1 is GTSNPN and CDR2 is SVGIG in the germline V gene (reference sequence). The CDR3 runs to 15 residues.

The gene calls are TRBV19 and TRBJ2-1; 9 positions agree with TRBD2. The V gene's germline CDR1 is LNHDA and CDR2 SQIVND (reference sequence). The CDR3 has 20 amino acids. J was trimmed by 3 bases and V by 4 bases; bases with no gene match: 19. CDR3 DNA sequence: TGTGCCAGTAGTAATCCGGCTAGCGGGGTAATCGGAACGGTCTACAATGAGCAGTTCTTC. Amino acid sequence: CASSNPASGVIGTVYNEQFF.

The chain employs TRBV9 and TRBJ1-2; D possibly corresponds to TRBD1 (6 bases). Trimming pared 2 bases from V and 3 bases from J, leaving 11 bases between. This CDR3 is 14 amino acids long. In germline, CDR1 is SGDLS, CDR2 YYNGEE. The CDR3 region is CASSVTGPDYGYTF. In DNA form, the CDR3 reads TGTGCCAGCAGCGTCACAGGGCCCGACTATGGCTACACCTTC.

The CDR3 DNA follows: TGTGCAAAATTGGGGGACTCACTCGGCGGGGACTATGGCTACACCTTC. Its translation: CAKLGDSLGGDYGYTF. The chain has TRBV12-2 and TRBJ1-2. TRBV12-2 is a documented pseudogene. This CDR3 spans 16 amino acids.

The CDR3 protein is CASTRLNTEAFF. CDR3 in DNA: TGTGCCAGCACCCGACTGAACACTGAAGCTTTCTTT. V and J are TRBV6-6 and TRBJ1-1; no firm D call. CDR3 length: 12 amino acids. V lost 7 bases and J lost 0, with 6 bases in between. Germline V CDR1 and CDR2: MNHNY, SVGAGI (reference sequence).